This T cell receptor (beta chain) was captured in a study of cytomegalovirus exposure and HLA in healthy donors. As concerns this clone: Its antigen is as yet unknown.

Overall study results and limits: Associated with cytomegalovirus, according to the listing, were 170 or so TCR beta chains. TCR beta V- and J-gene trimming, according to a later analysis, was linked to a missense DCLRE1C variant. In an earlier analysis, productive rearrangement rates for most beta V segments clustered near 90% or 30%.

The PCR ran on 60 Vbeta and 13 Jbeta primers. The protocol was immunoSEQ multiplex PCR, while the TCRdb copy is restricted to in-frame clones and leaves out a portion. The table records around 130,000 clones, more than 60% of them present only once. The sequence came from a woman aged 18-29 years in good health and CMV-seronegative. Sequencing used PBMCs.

The CDR3 loop is CASSRNEQFF. The CDR3 DNA follows: TGTGCCAGCAGCCGGAATGAGCAGTTCTTC. This chain joins TRBV7-9 and TRBJ2-1; D is unresolved. CDR1 is SEHNR and CDR2 is FQNEAQ in the germline V gene (reference sequence). Trimming removed 5 bases from V and 7 bases from J, with 3 bases in between. CDR3 length: 10 amino acids.